This entry describes one TCR beta chain. This clonotype turned up a few times. What this receptor recognizes is not known. It has no much larger one-base neighbor in the sample; base qualities were not kept. Libraries were constructed by RT-PCR. The reads were generated on a NextSeq 550. TCRdb applied fastp at Q25 and MiXCR to the public reads, then kept only in-frame beta chains. Each CDR3 protein gets just one entry, which takes the most common genes and DNA from the rows behind it. This sample gives some 880,000 distinct CDR3 sequences in total; 18% of them show up just once. The ten largest clones add up to roughly 6% of the sample. This sample was included in a study of patients and donors after allogeneic stem cell transplantation (dated by TCRdb to between 2020 and 2021). V loses 10 bases of germline sequence and J loses 1 base, and the interval between the two ends is 10 bases. The germline V gene encodes CDR1 MNHEY and CDR2 SMNVEV (reference sequence). Inclusive of the bounding cysteine and phenylalanine, the CDR3 is 12 residues long. Only the CDR3 DNA is retained, 36 bases long and in frame from the first base.

This receptor was obtained from a human donor who was either an allogeneic HSCT recipient or a stem cell or donor lymphocyte infusion donor (not recorded which). It is not recorded whose cells these are; they may come from a transplant donor. The sequence joins TRBV27 to TRBJ1-1; no D segment can be confidently identified. Sequenced input: blood, either unsorted or a sorted T cell fraction (not recorded which). The sequenced DNA is TGTGCCACCAAGACTGGGAACACTGAAGCTTTCTTT. Its amino acids are CATKTGNTEAFF.